One TCR beta chain is described in this entry. The ends lost 8 bases at V and 6 bases at J; junction bases unmatched: 3. CDR3 length: 12 amino acids. In germline, CDR1 is MDHEN, CDR2 SYDVKM. This record belongs to a study of blood T cell repertoires in COVID-19. The overall study: The United States, Italy and Spain were the sources of the acute and convalescent COVID-19 samples. The analysed material was cDNA or gDNA that came from T cells, B-cell-depleted T cells, or PBMCs.

Patients at the Seattle site were enrolled during active infection and followed longitudinally. Original data processing: Estimation of nucleated cell counts relied on the amplification of reference gene primers. The repertoire was sequenced with immunoSEQ multiplex PCR; TCRdb's copy has only in-frame clones and lacks some. The DNA was the basis for D and trimming; V, J and clone size are from that table. The table shows 350,000 or so clones, with more than 70% occurring only once. The V gene is TRBV28, the J gene TRBJ2-2, with TRBD1 matching over 7 bases. Sample: peripheral blood. The TCR was taken from a woman aged 55-75 years with COVID-19, enrolled during active disease. The CDR3 DNA reads TGTGCCAGCCAGCAGGGGGCCGGGGAGCTGTTTTTT. This translates into CASQQGAGELFF.